This T cell receptor beta chain was recorded in a study of blood T cell repertoires in COVID-19. The overall study: The United States, Italy and Spain provided the acute and convalescent COVID-19 samples. PBMCs, B-cell-depleted T cells, or T cells provided the cDNA or gDNA that made up the material.

The protocol was immunoSEQ multiplex PCR, while the TCRdb copy is restricted to in-frame clones and leaves out a portion. The sample holds more than 100,000 clones; about 86% are singletons and the top ten take roughly 8.1%. The germline CDR1 and CDR2 sequences are LNHNV and YYDKDF (reference sequence). V shed 2 bases and J 4 bases; nucleotides not matched to a gene: 10. This CDR3 spans 16 amino acids. The TCR was taken from an older woman with active or convalescent COVID-19. The chain joins TRBV15 to TRBJ1-1; 7 bases match TRBD1. Material for sequencing was peripheral blood. The CDR3 nucleotides read TGTGCCACCAGCAGAACACGAGGCCCAGGGGGCACTGAAGCTTTCTTT. It translates to CATSRTRGPGGTEAFF.